This entry lists 24 T cell receptor beta chains sequenced from one sample in a study of blood T cells in healthy people across ages (dated by TCRdb to about 2015). The library was produced with 5' RACE. This sample was sequenced with an Illumina HiSeq 2500. A second PCR of roughly 6 to 12 cycles was performed with a sample-barcoded 5' primer and a J-beta primer mix. Using fastp at Q25 and MiXCR, TCRdb reprocessed the public reads and kept productive beta chains. A single entry per CDR3 protein holds the most common genes and DNA from its merged rows. In this sample the table shows 700,000 to 850,000 distinct CDR3 sequences, 40% to 65% of which occur a single time. The ten largest clones add up to under 50% of the sample. The sequenced material came from blood. Receptors were obtained from a man older than 75 in good health.

This chain connects TRBV20-1 to TRBJ2-2; D might be TRBD2 (5 bases). Trimming stripped 5 bases from V and 8 bases from J, with 18 bases between. The germline V gene encodes CDR1 DFQATT and CDR2 SNEGSKA (reference sequence). The length of the CDR3 is 14 residues. This CDR3 is CSARARAAPGELFF. Written as DNA, the CDR3 is TGCAGTGCTCGCGCGAGGGCCGCCCCAGGGGAGCTGTTTTTT.

This clonotype has a single count. The chain has TRBV5-1 and TRBJ1-4, with 8 bases lining up with TRBD1. Germline-derived CDR1 and CDR2 are SGHRS and YFSETQ. V dropped 4 bases and J dropped 2; count of bases not matched to a gene: 7. The CDR3 has 16 residues. The CDR3 sequence: CASSAQGAGTNEKLFF. CDR3 in DNA: TGCGCCAGCAGCGCCCAGGGGGCAGGGACTAATGAAAAACTGTTTTTT.

The rearrangement uses TRBV29-1 and TRBJ2-3, with no clear D. Germline V CDR1 and CDR2: SQVTM, ANQGSEA. The CDR3 is 14 amino acids. V was pared by 2 bases and J by 14 bases, with 23 bases between. CDR3 nucleotides: TGCAGCGTTGAACTTCGGGCGGACCACAGAGACGCGTATTTT. Protein product: CSVELRADHRDAYF.

The chain uses TRBV20-1 and TRBJ2-1; perhaps TRBD2 as D (6 bases). Germline V gives CDR1 DFQATT, CDR2 SNEGSKA (reference sequence). Trimming took 6 bases from V and 6 from J, leaving 21 bases between them. This CDR3 is built from 15 residues. The CDR3 spells CSADLTRMSVNEQFF. CDR3 coding DNA: TGCAGTGCGGACTTGACTAGGATGAGCGTCAATGAGCAGTTCTTC.

The chain joins TRBV6-1 to TRBJ1-5; maybe TRBD1 (5 bases). The CDR3 sequence is 15 residues long. Trimming pared 0 bases from V and 2 bases from J, leaving 8 bases between. CDR1 is MNHNS, CDR2 SASEGT, per germline. The CDR3 spells CASSEAGGRNQPQHF. CDR3 coding DNA: TGTGCCAGCAGTGAAGCGGGGGGTCGCAATCAGCCCCAGCATTTT.

The chain links TRBV20-1 to TRBJ2-3, with D possibly TRBD1 on 5 matching bases. This CDR3 has 16 amino acids. Germline assignment: CDR1 DFQATT and CDR2 SNEGSKA (reference sequence). With 4 bases removed from V and 0 bases from J, the gap between germline ends came to 17 bases. The CDR3 region is CSAKAIRVSSTDTQYF. The CDR3 DNA reads as TGCAGTGCTAAGGCCATCAGGGTCTCTAGCACAGATACGCAGTATTTT.

The chain links TRBV12-3 or TRBV12-4 to TRBJ2-7, with D hard to call. The CDR3 contains 12 residues. Trimming stripped 4 bases from V and 2 bases from J, with 6 bases between. CDR3 in DNA: TGTGCCAGCAGTTGGGGTGCCTACGAGCAGTACTTC. This gives the protein CASSWGAYEQYF.

This chain links TRBV6-5 with TRBJ2-7; D perhaps matches TRBD2 (6 bases). The CDR3 extends over 16 amino acids. Germline V gene data show CDR1 as MNHEY and CDR2 as SVGAGI. V was pared by 0 bases and J by 1 base, with 13 bases between. The CDR3 reads CASSYSAGHRSYEQYF. In nucleotides, the CDR3 is TGTGCCAGCAGTTACTCGGCGGGGCACCGGTCCTACGAGCAGTACTTC.

This clonotype is a singleton in its sample. The chain uses TRBV12-3 or TRBV12-4 and TRBJ2-7, with D unclear. The closer fit of TRBJ2-5 to the DNA end suggests the J call may be wrong. The CDR3 loop spans 13 amino acids. CDR3 DNA sequence: TGTGCCAGCAGTGTAAAGGGACAAGAGACCCAGTACTTC. This translates into CASSVKGQETQYF.

The chain recombines TRBV20-1 with TRBJ2-1, with D unresolved. Trimming removed 5 bases from V and 8 bases from J, with 10 bases in between. Germline CDR1 DFQATT, CDR2 SNEGSKA (reference sequence). The CDR3 sequence is 11 residues long. In nucleotides, the CDR3 is TGCAGTGCTGGGATCGGAGATGAGCAGTTCTTC. As protein: CSAGIGDEQFF.

V gene TRBV30 combines with J gene TRBJ1-4; 10 bases fit TRBD1. Trimming took 0 bases from V and 10 from J; bases not matched to a gene: 8. The length of the CDR3 is 15 residues. Germline V gene lookup returns CDR1 GTSNPN and CDR2 SVGIG (reference sequence). The CDR3 nucleotides are TGTGCCTGGAGTGTAGATCGGACAGGGGGTCGAAAACTGTTTTTT. Translating gives CAWSVDRTGGRKLFF. The full variable domain, its missing parts supplied by reference TRBV30 and TRBJ1-4, is SQTIHQWPATLVQPVGSPLSLECTVEGTSNPNLYWYRQAAGRGLQLLFYSVGIGQISSEVPQNLSASRPQDRQFILSSKKLLLSDSGFYLCAWSVDRTGGRKLFFGSGTQLSVL.

The V gene is TRBV2, the J gene TRBJ2-1, with D uncertain. This CDR3 has 15 residues. V lost 11 bases and J lost 3, with 20 bases in between. CDR1 and CDR2 (germline): SNHLY, FYNNEI. The CDR3, as DNA: TGTGCCTCGCGATTTCGCAGTGGAGACTACAATGAGCAGTTCTTC. Its translation: CASRFRSGDYNEQFF. The full variable domain, completed using reference TRBV2 and TRBJ2-1, is EPEVTQTPSHQVTQMGQEVILRCVPISNHLYFYWYRQILGQKVEFLVSFYNNEISEKSEIFDDQFSVERPDGSNFTLKIRSTKLEDSAMYFCASRFRSGDYNEQFFGPGTRLTVL.

The chain couples TRBV5-1 to TRBJ1-4; D unclear. The CDR3 runs 14 residues. V was trimmed by 4 bases and J by 8 bases, leaving 15 bases between them. The germline CDR1 and CDR2 sequences are SGHRS and YFSETQ. The CDR3 loop is CASSPALPGEKLFF. CDR3 bases: TGCGCCAGCAGCCCGGCCTTGCCGGGAGAAAAACTGTTTTTT. Combining the CDR3 with reference TRBV5-1 and TRBJ1-4 gives the whole variable domain KAGVTQTPRYLIKTRGQQVTLSCSPISGHRSVSWYQQTPGQGLQFLFEYFSETQRNKGNFPGRFSGRQFSNSRSEMNVSTLELGDSALYLCASSPALPGEKLFFGSGTQLSVL.

This clonotype was seen more than once but under ten times. The rearrangement links TRBV6-5 to TRBJ1-2; TRBD1 aligns across 7 bases. This CDR3 is 11 amino acids long. V lost 6 bases and J lost 8; bases outside the gene matches: 3. The V gene's germline CDR1 is MNHEY and CDR2 SVGAGI. CDR3 bases: TGTGCCAGCAGGCGAGGGGGCGGCTACACCTTC. This encodes CASRRGGGYTF.

J is TRBJ1-5 and V is TRBV28; D ambiguous. The CDR3 spans 14 residues. Germline V gene lookup returns CDR1 MDHEN and CDR2 SYDVKM. V lost 6 bases and J lost 3, with 12 bases in between. In DNA, the CDR3 is TGTGCCAGCAGACAGACACTTTTCAATCAGCCCCAGCATTTT. This translates into CASRQTLFNQPQHF. Complete variable domain (other parts from reference TRBV28 and TRBJ1-5): DVKVTQSSRYLVKRTGEKVFLECVQDMDHENMFWYRQDPGLGLRLIYFSYDVKMKEKGDIPEGYSVSREKKERFSLILESASTNQTSMYLCASRQTLFNQPQHFGDGTRLSIL.

V is TRBV20-1 and J is TRBJ2-5; no clear D gene. The germline gives CDR1 DFQATT, CDR2 SNEGSKA (reference sequence). This CDR3 spans 10 amino acids. V lost 8 bases and J 6 bases, leaving 10 bases between the germline ends. The CDR3 DNA follows: TGCAGTCCACTGGAGAAGACCCAGTACTTC. This translates into CSPLEKTQYF.

V and J are TRBV7-9 and TRBJ1-4; D is unclear. The CDR3 totals 17 residues. V lost 2 bases and J 1 base, leaving 14 bases between the germline ends. The germline CDR1 and CDR2 sequences are SEHNR and FQNEAQ (reference sequence). The CDR3 loop is CASSLRQPVVTNEKLFF. The CDR3 DNA sequence: TGTGCCAGCAGCTTAAGGCAACCAGTTGTAACTAATGAAAAACTGTTTTTT. The full variable domain, completed using reference TRBV7-9 and TRBJ1-4, is DTGVSQNPRHKITKRGQNVTFRCDPISEHNRLYWYRQTLGQGPEFLTYFQNEAQLEKSRLLSDRFSAERPKGSFSTLEIQRTEQGDSAMYLCASSLRQPVVTNEKLFFGSGTQLSVL.

V is TRBV6-1 and J is TRBJ1-2; TRBD1 agrees at 8 bases. The ends lost 7 bases at V and 4 bases at J; junction bases unmatched: 11. The V gene's germline CDR1 is MNHNS and CDR2 SASEGT. CDR3 size: 15 residues. The CDR3 bases are TGTGCCAGCAATCAAGGGGACAGGAGTTTCTATGGCTACACCTTC. This translates into CASNQGDRSFYGYTF.

The V call is TRBV7-2, the J call TRBJ2-4; 9 nucleotides align to TRBD2. The end of the DNA aligns better with TRBJ2-7, so the J call may be wrong. This CDR3 region has 14 residues. The V gene's germline CDR1 is SGHTA and CDR2 FQGNSA. DNA of the CDR3: TGTGCCAGCAGCTTGCGGGAGGGGGCTTACGAGCAGTACTTC. Encoded protein: CASSLREGAYEQYF.

The chain recombines TRBV12-3 or TRBV12-4 with TRBJ2-1, with D tentatively TRBD1 or TRBD2 (5 bases each). This CDR3 region has 16 residues. V was trimmed by 10 bases and J by 8 bases, leaving 27 bases between them. The DNA of the CDR3 is TGTGCCAACAGCCCCGGGACCCAAGGAGCGCTGGATGAGCAGTTCTTC. This gives the protein CANSPGTQGALDEQFF.

This chain uses TRBV28 with TRBJ2-7, with 8 bases lining up with TRBD2. The CDR3 is 15 amino acids. J was trimmed by 5 bases and V by 4 bases; bases with no gene match: 10. Germline V gene lookup returns CDR1 MDHEN and CDR2 SYDVKM. For the CDR3, the DNA is TGTGCCAGCAGTTCTATGTACCGGGGGGGGAACGAGCAGTACTTC. It encodes CASSSMYRGGNEQYF. Using reference TRBV28 and TRBJ2-7 for the parts outside the CDR3, the full variable domain is DVKVTQSSRYLVKRTGEKVFLECVQDMDHENMFWYRQDPGLGLRLIYFSYDVKMKEKGDIPEGYSVSREKKERFSLILESASTNQTSMYLCASSSMYRGGNEQYFGPGTRLTVT.

This clonotype appeared a few times. The chain combines TRBV6-2 or TRBV6-3 with TRBJ1-2, with D possibly TRBD1 on 5 matching bases. Trimming removed 6 bases at V and 2 bases at J, with 13 bases between. The V gene's germline CDR1 is MNHEY and CDR2 SVGEGT. The CDR3 has 14 residues. This CDR3 reads CASRGDGSNYGYTF. CDR3 coding DNA: TGTGCCAGCAGGGGGGACGGCTCGAACTATGGCTACACCTTC.

This clonotype was recorded a few times. V usage is TRBV3-1 and J usage is TRBJ2-6; perhaps TRBD2 as D (5 bases). CDR3 size: 16 residues. V shed 4 bases and J shed 1 base, with 11 bases lying between them. The germline gives CDR1 LGHDT, CDR2 YNNKEL (reference sequence). The CDR3 is CASSPLRGSGANVLTF. The CDR3 nucleotides are TGTGCCAGCAGCCCGCTGAGAGGGTCTGGGGCCAACGTCCTGACTTTC. The whole variable domain, remainder taken from reference TRBV3-1 and TRBJ2-6, is DTAVSQTPKYLVTQMGNDKSIKCEQNLGHDTMYWYKQDSKKFLKIMFSYNNKELIINETVPNRFSPKSPDKAHLNLHINSLELGDSAVYFCASSPLRGSGANVLTFGAGSRLTVL.

The rearrangement links TRBV29-1 to TRBJ1-2; D not resolved. CDR1 is SQVTM, CDR2 ANQGSEA, per germline. V was cut by 0 bases and J by 8 bases, with 7 bases left in between. The CDR3 runs to 11 residues. The CDR3 nucleotides are TGCAGCGTTGAAGACCGCCACGGCTACACCTTC. Protein: CSVEDRHGYTF.